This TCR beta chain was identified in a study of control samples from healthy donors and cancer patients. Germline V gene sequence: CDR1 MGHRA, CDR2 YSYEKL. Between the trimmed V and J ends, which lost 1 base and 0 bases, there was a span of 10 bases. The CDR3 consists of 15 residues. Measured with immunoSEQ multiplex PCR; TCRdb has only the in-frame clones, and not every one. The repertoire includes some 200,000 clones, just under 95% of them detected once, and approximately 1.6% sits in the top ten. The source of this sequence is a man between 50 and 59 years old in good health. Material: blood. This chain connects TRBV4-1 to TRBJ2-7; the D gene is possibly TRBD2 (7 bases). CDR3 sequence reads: CASSQGGGLSYEQYF. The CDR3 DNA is TGCGCCAGCAGCCAAGGGGGGGGCCTCTCCTACGAGCAGTACTTC.